The T cell receptor (beta chain) under discussion was sequenced for a study of blood T cell repertoires in COVID-19. This clone was counted only a few times. CDR3 length: 11 amino acids. The V end was cut by 0 bases, the J end by 9 bases, with 7 bases between. Germline-derived CDR1 and CDR2 are SGHTS and YDEGEE. Repertoires were generated with immunoSEQ multiplex PCR, while TCRdb's copy carries only in-frame clones and drops some. The data show about 340,000 clones, over 70% seen once. This clonotype originated in a man younger than 45 with active or convalescent COVID-19. Sequencing was carried out using peripheral blood. This chain links TRBV5-8 with TRBJ2-7; no clear D gene. Here the CDR3 reads CASSLASGQYF. CDR3 nucleotide sequence: TGTGCCAGCAGCTTGGCGTCCGGGCAGTACTTC. Filled out from reference TRBV5-8 and TRBJ2-7, the complete variable domain reads EAGVTQSPTHLIKTRGQQATLRCSPISGHTSVYWYQQALGLGLQFLLWYDEGEERNRGNFPPRFSGRQFPNYSSELNVNALELEDSALYLCASSLASGQYFGPGTRLTVT.